The 32 T cell receptor beta chains reported below all come from one sample, sequenced in a study of blood T cell repertoires in COVID-19. Repertoires were generated with immunoSEQ multiplex PCR, while TCRdb's copy carries only in-frame clones and drops some. Here the sample spans around 50,000 clones, approximately 87% being singletons. The sequenced sample consisted of peripheral blood. The source is a man aged 35 to 55 with active COVID-19.

The J gene is TRBJ2-7, the V gene TRBV24-1; 9 bases align to TRBD1. The V gene end was trimmed by 3 bases and the J gene end by 4 bases; junction bases not matched to a gene: 3. Per germline, CDR1 KGHDR and CDR2 SFDVKD. This CDR3 contains 14 residues. The CDR3 nucleotides read TGTGCCACCAGTGATGCGGGACAGGGTTACGAGCAGTACTTC. This encodes CATSDAGQGYEQYF.

The count of this clone is one. This chain links TRBV6-2 or TRBV6-3 with TRBJ2-7, with D perhaps matching TRBD1 (5 bases). V lost 4 bases and J lost 9, with 19 bases in between. Germline values: CDR1 MNHEY, CDR2 SVGEGT. The CDR3 covers 14 residues. In DNA form, the CDR3 reads TGTGCCAGCAGTTTCTACCGGCAGGGATCAGGGCAGTACTTC. As protein: CASSFYRQGSGQYF.

This chain links TRBV9 with TRBJ2-1, with 10 positions matching TRBD2. This CDR3 is 16 amino acids long. V trimming: 0 bases; J trimming: 8 bases; junction bases outside the gene matches: 8. From germline, CDR1 is SGDLS and CDR2 YYNGEE. CDR3 residues: CASSVVSSGSGDEQFF. For the CDR3, the DNA is TGTGCCAGCAGCGTAGTGTCTAGCGGGAGCGGGGATGAGCAGTTCTTC.

J is TRBJ2-1 and V is TRBV1; the table's TRBD2 call for D was not verified on the DNA. TRBV1 is a documented pseudogene. There are 15 residues in the CDR3. CDR3 sequence (DNA): TGCACCAGCAGCCAAGACTCGAGGGAGGGCCGGGGTGAGTTCTTC. Residues: CTSSQDSREGRGEFF.

A note on this clone: Germline is not matched at one junction end, which may reflect a read error. The rearrangement links TRBV3-1 (or the pseudogene TRBV3-2) to TRBJ1-2; unclear D gene. The length of the CDR3 is 11 residues. Germline loops: CDR1 LGHDT, CDR2 YNNKEL (reference sequence). CDR3 sequence: CASSRGDLASF. CDR3 sequence (DNA): TGTGCCAGCAGCCGCGGCGATTTAGCAAGCTTC.

The V and J genes are TRBV2 and TRBJ2-7; 10 bases are shared with TRBD2. The CDR3 loop spans 16 amino acids. The V and J ends lost 4 bases and 3 bases, in that order; junction bases with no gene match: 9. Germline values: CDR1 SNHLY, CDR2 FYNNEI. This chain's CDR3 is CASSGGLLAGGYEQYF. The DNA of the CDR3 is TGTGCCAGCAGTGGGGGCCTCTTAGCGGGAGGCTACGAGCAGTACTTC.

This chain links TRBV5-1 with TRBJ1-1, with D possibly matching TRBD1 (6 bases). Trimming shortened V by 0 bases and J by 0 bases, and 15 bases separated the two germline ends. The CDR3 is 17 amino acids. The germline V gene has CDR1 SGHRS and CDR2 YFSETQ. The CDR3 region has the DNA TGCGCCAGCAGCTTGGTAGGGGGATCAACAGTGAACACTGAAGCTTTCTTT. This gives the protein CASSLVGGSTVNTEAFF.

V and J are TRBV7-3 and TRBJ2-5; tentatively, D is TRBD2 (5 bases). Per germline, CDR1 SGHTA and CDR2 FQGTGA. This CDR3 region has 13 residues. Trimming left V 2 bases short and J 2 bases short, with 6 bases between. CDR3 loop: CASSLPGQETQYF. CDR3 sequence (DNA): TGTGCCAGCAGCTTACCGGGACAAGAGACCCAGTACTTC.

This clone was counted a single time. The sample carries other DNA sequences with the same CDR3. The CDR3 DNA reads as TGTGCCAGCACCACCTCTGGGACAGCGAACACTGAAGCTTTCTTT. This codes for CASTTSGTANTEAFF. The chain employs TRBV7-9 and TRBJ1-1, with 7 nucleotides matching TRBD1. Germline V gives CDR1 SEHNR, CDR2 FQNEAQ (reference sequence). The J segment lost 1 base and the V segment lost 7 bases, leaving 9 bases of the junction unmatched. This CDR3 has 15 amino acids.

V usage is TRBV28 and J usage is TRBJ2-1; 8 bases fit TRBD2. V shed 5 bases, J shed 0 bases, and the junction held 6 bases outside the gene matches. This CDR3 region has 16 residues. The germline V gene has CDR1 MDHEN and CDR2 SYDVKM. The CDR3 loop reads CASSRGGGSSYNEQFF. In nucleotides, the CDR3 is TGTGCCAGCAGTCGGGGGGGAGGGAGCTCCTACAATGAGCAGTTCTTC.

This clone appeared a few times. Here the CDR3 DNA reads TGTGCCAGTAGTCCTCGCACAGATACGCAGTATTTT. Its protein product is CASSPRTDTQYF. The chain recombines TRBV19 with TRBJ2-3; unclear D gene. The germline gives CDR1 LNHDA, CDR2 SQIVND (reference sequence). This CDR3 region has 12 residues. The V end lost 5 bases, the J end lost 1 base, and 4 bases lay between the germline ends.

The V and J genes are TRBV9 and TRBJ2-7, with D possibly being TRBD2 (5 bases). Germline CDR1 is SGDLS and CDR2 is YYNGEE. The V gene lost 4 bases and the J gene lost 0 bases, with 11 bases spanning the gap. This CDR3 has 14 residues. CDR3 nucleotides: TGTGCCAGCAGCCCCCGGGATCTCTCCTACGAGCAGTACTTC. Its translation: CASSPRDLSYEQYF.

The chain joins TRBV5-4 to TRBJ2-5; 12 positions agree with TRBD2. The germline CDR1 and CDR2 sequences are SGHNT and YYREEE (reference sequence). The CDR3 contains 15 residues. The junction had 8 bases not matched to a gene; V was cut back by 7 bases and J by 4 bases. The CDR3 DNA follows: TGTGCCAGCTTTCCTAGCGGGAGGGCCATAGAGACCCAGTACTTC. Translating gives CASFPSGRAIETQYF.

The rearrangement joins TRBV9 to TRBJ1-1, with 10 bases fitting TRBD1. The CDR3 extends over 16 amino acids. CDR1 is SGDLS and CDR2 is YYNGEE in the germline V gene. With 4 bases clipped from V and 1 base from J, the junction kept 7 bases outside the gene matches. The CDR3 DNA reads as TGTGCCAGCAGCCGGGACAGGGGCATGGGGAACACTGAAGCTTTCTTT. Translation gives CASSRDRGMGNTEAFF. Variable domain in full (rest from reference TRBV9 and TRBJ1-1): DSGVTQTPKHLITATGQRVTLRCSPRSGDLSVYWYQQSLDQGLQFLIQYYNGEERAKGNILERFSAQQFPDLHSELNLSSLELGDSALYFCASSRDRGMGNTEAFFGQGTRLTVV.

This clone appeared a single time. This chain links TRBV6-5 with TRBJ2-2; 12 bases are a match to TRBD2. Germline lookup yields CDR1 MNHEY and CDR2 SVGAGI. This CDR3 region has 16 residues. V lost 4 bases, J lost 4 bases, and 4 bases stayed unmatched. In DNA form, the CDR3 reads TGTGCCAGCAGTTCAGGACTAGCGGGGTTCACCGGGGAGCTGTTTTTT. This encodes CASSSGLAGFTGELFF.

This chain uses TRBV6-6 with TRBJ1-1, with D hard to call. Germline-derived CDR1 and CDR2 are MNHNY and SVGAGI (reference sequence). The CDR3 spans 14 residues. V was cut by 2 bases and J by 0 bases, with 7 bases left in between. Here the CDR3 DNA reads TGTGCCAGCAGTTACACGACATTGAACACTGAAGCTTTCTTT. Its translation: CASSYTTLNTEAFF.

Concerning this clone: At the DNA level, this CDR3 is encoded by other sequences in the same sample as well. This chain connects TRBV19 to TRBJ2-3, with D unresolved. CDR3 length: 16 amino acids. V was cut by 2 bases and J by 0 bases, with 12 bases left in between. CDR1 LNHDA and CDR2 SQIVND come from the germline V gene (reference sequence). The chain's CDR3 is CASSIRSGTSTDTQYF. CDR3 nucleotides: TGTGCCAGTAGTATACGGTCAGGAACTAGCACAGATACGCAGTATTTT.

This clone came up a few times. This sequence joins TRBV28 and TRBJ1-1; D ambiguous. This CDR3 has 13 residues. The V end was cut by 8 bases, the J end by 4 bases, with 14 bases between. Looked up from germline, CDR1 is MDHEN and CDR2 is SYDVKM. The CDR3: CASGGGLGTEAFF. The CDR3, as DNA: TGTGCCAGCGGAGGAGGGCTGGGCACTGAAGCTTTCTTT.

The rearrangement links TRBV1 to TRBJ2-7; TRBD2, the table's D call, was not compared with the DNA. TRBV1 is designated a pseudogene. CDR3 length equals 14 residues. The CDR3 region is CTSSQGESGCEQYF. The DNA for the CDR3 is TGCACCAGCAGCCAAGGGGAGTCTGGGTGCGAGCAGTACTTC.

This clone appeared once. The rearrangement joins TRBV15 to TRBJ2-3; 7 bases match TRBD2. With 1 base clipped from V and 0 bases from J, the junction kept 7 bases outside the gene matches. This CDR3 has 17 residues. In germline, CDR1 is LNHNV, CDR2 YYDKDF (reference sequence). In DNA form, the CDR3 reads TGTGCCACCAGCAGAGTGGGGAGCGGGGCGAGCACAGATACGCAGTATTTT. As protein: CATSRVGSGASTDTQYF.

This chain connects TRBV9 to TRBJ1-3; D ambiguous. The CDR3 spans 14 residues. The germline V gene has CDR1 SGDLS and CDR2 YYNGEE. V was cut by 3 bases and J by 15 bases, with 22 bases left in between. The CDR3 sequence is CASSEDGFLPRKYF. The CDR3 DNA reads as TGTGCCAGCAGCGAGGATGGTTTTCTCCCCAGGAAATATTTT.

This rearrangement joins TRBV10-3 to TRBJ2-2; 7 nucleotides match TRBD1. The J segment lost 1 base and the V segment lost 6 bases, leaving 5 bases of the junction unmatched. CDR1 is ENHRY and CDR2 is SYGVKD in the germline V gene. The CDR3 sequence is 15 residues long. CDR3 sequence reads: CAISNRGRNTGELFF. CDR3 DNA: TGTGCCATCAGCAACAGGGGACGGAACACCGGGGAGCTGTTTTTT.

The chain joins TRBV27 to TRBJ2-7, with TRBD2 identical over 13 bases. V lost 5 bases, J lost 5 bases, and 3 bases stayed unmatched. Germline CDR1 is MNHEY and CDR2 is SMNVEV (reference sequence). This CDR3 contains 14 residues. The DNA for the CDR3 is TGTGCCAGCAGTCCCGGACTAGCGGGAGACGAGCAGTACTTC. As protein: CASSPGLAGDEQYF.

V and J are TRBV6-5 and TRBJ1-5; a weak D match, TRBD1 (6 bases). The CDR3 contains 16 residues. The V and J ends lost 4 bases and 0 bases respectively, with 13 bases between them. The germline CDR1 and CDR2 sequences are MNHEY and SVGAGI. The CDR3 bases are TGTGCCAGCAGTTTACAGGGTCCCTATAGCAATCAGCCCCAGCATTTT. Amino acid sequence: CASSLQGPYSNQPQHF.

The chain uses TRBV5-1 and TRBJ2-1; possible D gene TRBD2, 6 bases. Germline V gene lookup returns CDR1 SGHRS and CDR2 YFSETQ. Trimming took off 1 base at V and 8 bases at J, with 19 bases between the two ends. The CDR3 totals 16 residues. The CDR3 DNA follows: TGCGCCAGCAGCTTGTCGGGGGACCGGGGCGTCCATGAGCAGTTCTTC. Protein product: CASSLSGDRGVHEQFF.

The gene calls are TRBV5-1 and TRBJ2-3; D is uncertain. The V and J ends lost 2 bases and 5 bases respectively, with 6 bases between them. Germline V gene data show CDR1 as SGHRS and CDR2 as YFSETQ. The CDR3 extends over 12 amino acids. CDR3 loop: CASSFARDTQYF. CDR3 nucleotide sequence: TGCGCCAGCAGCTTCGCGAGAGATACGCAGTATTTT.

The rearrangement joins TRBV29-1 to TRBJ2-7; TRBD2 matches 10 bases. V lost 4 bases to trimming and J lost 3 bases; unmatched junction nucleotides: 3. Germline-derived CDR1 and CDR2 are SQVTM and ANQGSEA. This CDR3 contains 13 residues. The CDR3 nucleotides read TGCAGCGTTGGGATAGCGGGAGGCTACGAGCAGTACTTC. Amino acids: CSVGIAGGYEQYF.

The gene calls are TRBV19 and TRBJ2-2; D perhaps matches TRBD2 (5 bases). Germline CDR1 LNHDA, CDR2 SQIVND (reference sequence). Trimming stripped 8 bases from V and 5 bases from J, with 12 bases between. The CDR3 totals 13 residues. In DNA, the CDR3 is TGTGCCAGTGGGTCTAGCAGGACCGGGGAGCTGTTTTTT. The encoded protein is CASGSSRTGELFF. Variable domain in full (rest from reference TRBV19 and TRBJ2-2): DGGITQSPKYLFRKEGQNVTLSCEQNLNHDAMYWYRQDPGQGLRLIYYSQIVNDFQKGDIAEGYSVSREKKESFPLTVTSAQKNPTAFYLCASGSSRTGELFFGEGSRLTVL.

The J gene is TRBJ2-2, the V gene TRBV12-5; TRBD2 matches at 11 bases. With 6 bases clipped from V and 4 bases from J, the junction kept 4 bases outside the gene matches. Germline V gives CDR1 LGHNT, CDR2 FRNRAP. There are 15 residues in the CDR3. The CDR3 sequence: CASGPGTSGTGELFF. CDR3 DNA: TGTGCTAGTGGCCCAGGGACTAGCGGCACCGGGGAGCTGTTTTTT.

This rearrangement joins TRBV28 to TRBJ2-7; 9 bases are a match to TRBD2. This CDR3 region has 16 residues. Trimming removed 8 bases from V and 3 bases from J; junction bases left unmatched: 14. The germline V gene has CDR1 MDHEN and CDR2 SYDVKM. The CDR3 bases are TGTGCCAGCCGGAGCGGGAGGCGCGCGTCCCGCTACGAGCAGTACTTC. Translated, it gives CASRSGRRASRYEQYF.

The chain employs TRBV3-1 (or the pseudogene TRBV3-2) and TRBJ1-2, with D possibly matching TRBD1 (5 bases). CDR1 LGHDT and CDR2 YNNKEL come from the germline V gene (reference sequence). The V end lost 0 bases, the J end lost 5 bases, and 13 bases lay between the germline ends. The CDR3 runs 15 residues. CDR3 in amino acids: CASSQDDSNGYGYTF. DNA of the CDR3: TGTGCCAGCAGCCAAGATGACAGCAACGGGTATGGCTACACCTTC.

This clone was seen repeatedly, ten times or more. This chain connects TRBV6-1 to TRBJ1-1; no reliable D call. The CDR3 totals 12 residues. Per germline, CDR1 MNHNS and CDR2 SASEGT. V dropped 2 bases and J dropped 10 bases, with 11 bases sitting between them. The CDR3 DNA follows: TGTGCCAGCAGTGAATGGAGGGTGGGAGCTTTCTTT. Translation gives CASSEWRVGAFF.